The source of this TCR beta chain is a study of T cell repertoires in cytomegalovirus infection. Overall study context: From public TCR beta signatures came an indication of both CMV infection and matching HLA type.

Each CDR3 protein gets one entry after TCRdb re-called the reads with MiXCR. The sample records 400,000 or so distinct CDR3 sequences, 15% to 20% being singletons. This clonotype appeared many times. This TCR came from a human donor in good health (CMV status not recorded). Some clones in this sample may be carry-over from other donors' samples. The sequencing sample was made of PBMCs.

The CDR3 DNA is TGTGCCAGCGGGGGGCCTGCTAGCACAGATACGCAGTATTTT. Translating gives CASGGPASTDTQYF. The chain has TRBV7-2 and TRBJ2-3; D may be TRBD1 or TRBD2 (6 bases each). The V gene's germline CDR1 is SGHTA and CDR2 FQGNSA. Trimming took 8 bases from V and 0 from J, leaving 12 bases between them. This CDR3 has 14 residues.